The 15 T cell receptor beta chains below come from one sample, sequenced in a study of Ad26.COV2.S vaccination and SARS-CoV-2 variants. TCRdb keeps only in-frame clones here, not all; method: immunoSEQ multiplex PCR. This table holds about 350,000 clones, about 92% found once. Sample: peripheral blood, taken after recovery from COVID-19. The receptors were sampled from a human donor who had recovered from COVID-19.

This clone showed up just once. This chain connects TRBV18 to TRBJ2-3, with 16 bases identical to TRBD2. Germline CDR1 reads KGHSH; CDR2 reads LQKENI. Trimming cost V 3 bases and J 4 bases; bases outside gene matches: 1. This CDR3 region has 16 residues. This CDR3 reads CASSPGLAGGPDTQYF. The CDR3 bases are TGTGCCAGCTCACCGGGACTAGCGGGGGGGCCAGATACGCAGTATTTT.

This sequence joins TRBV9 and TRBJ2-1; the D gene is possibly TRBD2 (6 bases). Between the trimmed V and J ends, which lost 4 bases and 0 bases, there was a span of 14 bases. The CDR3 loop spans 16 amino acids. Germline CDR1 is SGDLS and CDR2 is YYNGEE. The CDR3 DNA follows: TGTGCCAGCAGCCCTAGGGACTGGTACTCCTACAATGAGCAGTTCTTC. Translation gives CASSPRDWYSYNEQFF.

The rearrangement links TRBV6-5 to TRBJ1-2; the D gene is possibly TRBD1 (5 bases). Trimming removed 2 bases at V and 2 bases at J, with 15 bases between. The germline gives CDR1 MNHEY, CDR2 SVGAGI. The CDR3 has 16 amino acids. CDR3 DNA sequence: TGTGCCAGCAGTTACGGCGTCGCTGGGGCCAACTATGGCTACACCTTC. Amino acid sequence: CASSYGVAGANYGYTF.

This clone appeared a single time. The V and J genes are TRBV5-1 and TRBJ2-5; TRBD2 aligns across 8 bases. The CDR3 has 14 amino acids. V shed 6 bases and J 1 base; nucleotides not matched to a gene: 5. Germline loops: CDR1 SGHRS, CDR2 YFSETQ. The CDR3 DNA reads as TGCGCCAGCACCAGAGCGGGGGCCCAAGAGACCCAGTACTTC. Translating it yields CASTRAGAQETQYF. The whole variable domain, remainder taken from reference TRBV5-1 and TRBJ2-5, is KAGVTQTPRYLIKTRGQQVTLSCSPISGHRSVSWYQQTPGQGLQFLFEYFSETQRNKGNFPGRFSGRQFSNSRSEMNVSTLELGDSALYLCASTRAGAQETQYFGPGTRLLVL.

J is TRBJ2-7 and V is TRBV3-1 (or the pseudogene TRBV3-2); D uncertain. The V gene lost 2 bases and the J gene lost 4 bases, with 15 bases spanning the gap. The CDR3 is made up of 15 amino acids. CDR1 LGHDT and CDR2 YNNKEL come from the germline V gene (reference sequence). Here the CDR3 reads CASSQSGRVGYEQYF. The CDR3 DNA is TGTGCCAGCAGCCAATCGGGTCGGGTTGGTTACGAGCAGTACTTC.

As to this clone: This sample also contains other DNA sequences that code for the same CDR3. The chain employs TRBV19 and TRBJ2-3; the D gene is possibly TRBD2 (7 bases). Germline V gene lookup returns CDR1 LNHDA and CDR2 SQIVND (reference sequence). Trimming pared 3 bases from V and 0 bases from J, leaving 10 bases between. The CDR3 has 15 amino acids. The CDR3 bases are TGTGCCAGTAGTATCTCGGGGGGCAGCACAGATACGCAGTATTTT. It yields the protein CASSISGGSTDTQYF.

V gene TRBV19 combines with J gene TRBJ2-7; tentative D call: TRBD1 (5 bases). V was pared by 1 base and J by 3 bases, with 10 bases between. CDR3 length equals 14 residues. The germline gives CDR1 LNHDA, CDR2 SQIVND (reference sequence). CDR3 sequence reads: CASSIAAQGYEQYF. The DNA of the CDR3 is TGTGCCAGTAGTATAGCGGCGCAGGGCTACGAGCAGTACTTC.

The V and J genes are TRBV13 and TRBJ1-4; D is undetermined. The CDR3 is 13 residues long. Trimming took off 4 bases at V and 3 bases at J, with 6 bases between the two ends. Germline V CDR1 and CDR2: PRHDT, FYEKMQ (reference sequence). The CDR3 DNA is TGTGCCAGCAGCTCTGGTCCTAATGAAAAACTGTTTTTT. Its translation: CASSSGPNEKLFF.

The chain links TRBV11-3 to TRBJ2-2; 8 bases align to TRBD1. V dropped 4 bases and J dropped 7; count of bases not matched to a gene: 8. The germline gives CDR1 SGHNT, CDR2 YENEEA. CDR3 length equals 15 residues. As DNA, the CDR3 is TGTGCCAGCAGCTATTCAGGGGGCGTCGTCGGGGAGCTGTTTTTT. This translates into CASSYSGGVVGELFF. Together with reference TRBV11-3 and TRBJ2-2, the CDR3 gives the full variable domain: EAGVVQSPRYKIIEKKQPVAFWCNPISGHNTLYWYLQNLGQGPELLIRYENEEAVDDSQLPKDRFSAERLKGVDSTLKIQPAELGDSAVYLCASSYSGGVVGELFFGEGSRLTVL.

On this clone: Within the sample, other DNA sequences also encode this same CDR3. V and J are TRBV6-5 and TRBJ2-7; unclear D gene. The CDR3 spans 16 residues. The V gene lost 0 bases and the J gene lost 7 bases, with 19 bases spanning the gap. The V gene's germline CDR1 is MNHEY and CDR2 SVGAGI. The CDR3 protein is CASSYSILSTQGEQYF. DNA of the CDR3: TGTGCCAGCAGTTACTCGATCCTGTCTACACAAGGGGAGCAGTACTTC.

V gene TRBV7-6 combines with J gene TRBJ1-1, with no clear D. V lost 1 base to trimming and J lost 4 bases, with 10 bases between them. CDR1 is SGHVS and CDR2 is FNYEAQ in the germline V gene. This CDR3 is 14 amino acids long. CDR3 DNA: TGTGCCAGCAGCTTAGAGGGATGGACCACTGAAGCTTTCTTT. This translates into CASSLEGWTTEAFF.

The gene calls are TRBV28 and TRBJ1-3; no clear D. The germline V gene has CDR1 MDHEN and CDR2 SYDVKM. The CDR3 consists of 14 residues. The V gene lost 2 bases and the J gene lost 3 bases, with 8 bases spanning the gap. CDR3 bases: TGTGCCAGCAGTTTACCGGGTCTTGGAAACACCATATATTTT. Residues: CASSLPGLGNTIYF.

The CDR3 is CASLRRAGYGYTF. The CDR3 DNA is TGTGCCAGCCTAAGGAGGGCCGGCTATGGCTACACCTTC. This sequence joins TRBV5-6 and TRBJ1-2; D ambiguous. The CDR3 extends over 13 amino acids. Trimming took off 7 bases at V and 4 bases at J, with 14 bases between the two ends. The germline V gene encodes CDR1 SGHDT and CDR2 YYEEEE. The whole variable domain, remainder taken from reference TRBV5-6 and TRBJ1-2, is DAGVTQSPTHLIKTRGQQVTLRCSPKSGHDTVSWYQQALGQGPQFIFQYYEEEERQRGNFPDRFSGHQFPNYSSELNVNALLLGDSALYLCASLRRAGYGYTFGSGTRLTVV.

This sequence joins TRBV5-8 and TRBJ2-1; D is unresolved. The CDR3 loop spans 10 amino acids. Trimming removed 5 bases from V and 7 bases from J, with 4 bases in between. Germline CDR1 SGHTS, CDR2 YDEGEE. Here the CDR3 DNA reads TGTGCCAGCAGAGGGAATGAGCAGTTCTTC. It specifies CASRGNEQFF. Using reference TRBV5-8 and TRBJ2-1 for the parts outside the CDR3, the full variable domain is EAGVTQSPTHLIKTRGQQATLRCSPISGHTSVYWYQQALGLGLQFLLWYDEGEERNRGNFPPRFSGRQFPNYSSELNVNALELEDSALYLCASRGNEQFFGPGTRLTVL.

About this clone itself: No conserved phenylalanine or tryptophan ends this CDR3, so it is likely a read error. Because the CDR3's place on the DNA is in doubt, the DNA is left out and the CDR3 is given as listed by TCRdb. This chain connects TRBV11-2 to TRBJ1-1; TRBD1, the table's D call, was not compared with the DNA. CDR1 is SGHAT, CDR2 FQNNGV, per germline. Counting both end residues, the CDR3 totals 12 amino acids. CDR3 sequence: CASSLGGPPQEV.